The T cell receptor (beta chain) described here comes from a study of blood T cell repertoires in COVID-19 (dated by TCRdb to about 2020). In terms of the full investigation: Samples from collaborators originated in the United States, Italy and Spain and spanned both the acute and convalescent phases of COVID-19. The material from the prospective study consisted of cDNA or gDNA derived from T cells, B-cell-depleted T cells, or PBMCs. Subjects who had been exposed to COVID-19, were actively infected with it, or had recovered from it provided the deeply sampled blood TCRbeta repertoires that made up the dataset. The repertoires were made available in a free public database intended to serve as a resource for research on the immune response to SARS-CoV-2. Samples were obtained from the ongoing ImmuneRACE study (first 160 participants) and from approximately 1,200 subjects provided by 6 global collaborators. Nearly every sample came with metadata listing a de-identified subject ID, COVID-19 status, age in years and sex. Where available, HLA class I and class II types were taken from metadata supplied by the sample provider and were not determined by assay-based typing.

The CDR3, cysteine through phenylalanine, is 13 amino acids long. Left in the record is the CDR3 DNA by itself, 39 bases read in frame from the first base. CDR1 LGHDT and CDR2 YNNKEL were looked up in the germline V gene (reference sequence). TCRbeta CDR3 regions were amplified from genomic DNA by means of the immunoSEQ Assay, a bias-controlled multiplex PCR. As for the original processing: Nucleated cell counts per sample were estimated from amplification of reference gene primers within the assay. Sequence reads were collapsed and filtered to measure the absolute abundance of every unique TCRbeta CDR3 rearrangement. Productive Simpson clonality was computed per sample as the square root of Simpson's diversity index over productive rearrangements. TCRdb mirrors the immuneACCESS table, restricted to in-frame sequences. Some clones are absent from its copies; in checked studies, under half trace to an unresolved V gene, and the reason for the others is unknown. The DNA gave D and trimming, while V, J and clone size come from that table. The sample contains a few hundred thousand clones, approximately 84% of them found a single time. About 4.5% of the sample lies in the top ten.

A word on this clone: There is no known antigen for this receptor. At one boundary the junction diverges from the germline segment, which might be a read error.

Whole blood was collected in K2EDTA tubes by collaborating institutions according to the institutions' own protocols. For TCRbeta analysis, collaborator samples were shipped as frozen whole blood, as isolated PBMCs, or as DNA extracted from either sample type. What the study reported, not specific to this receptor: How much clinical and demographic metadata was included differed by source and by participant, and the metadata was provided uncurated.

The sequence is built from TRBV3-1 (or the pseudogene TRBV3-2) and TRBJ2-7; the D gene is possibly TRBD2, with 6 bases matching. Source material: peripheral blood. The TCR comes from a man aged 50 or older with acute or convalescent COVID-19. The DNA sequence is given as TGTGCCAGCAGCCAAGATTGGGCGGGACCGATACTTTTC. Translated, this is CASSQDWAGPILF.